This T cell receptor beta chain was observed in a study of cytomegalovirus exposure and HLA in healthy donors. Findings and caveats of the study: Most TCR beta V segments were productive about 90% or about 30% of the time in an earlier analysis. Upon later analysis, HLA-associated TCR beta chains proved more clonally expanded than other, equally common chains. Most TCRs appeared rarely, but some public TCRs recurred in many donors.

CDR1 KGHSH and CDR2 LQKENI come from the germline V gene. Between the trimmed V and J ends, which lost 1 base and 0 bases, there was a span of 7 bases. The CDR3 totals 15 residues. As regards this clone: Its target is unknown.

Both 60 Vbeta primers and 13 Jbeta primers went into the PCR. Measured with immunoSEQ multiplex PCR; TCRdb has only the in-frame clones, and not every one. The table lists roughly 150,000 clones, around 84% of them singletons, with less than 2.5% in the top ten. The TCR sequence derives from a woman aged 18-30 years in good health and CMV-seronegative. The specimen was PBMCs. The J gene is TRBJ2-1, the V gene TRBV18; D gene ambiguous. CDR3 DNA sequence: TGTGCCAGCTCACCACGGTCCGGCTCCTACAATGAGCAGTTCTTC. As protein: CASSPRSGSYNEQFF.